The present TCR beta chain was sequenced within a study of molecular identifiers for immune sequencing clone quantification. The overall study: RNA, taken in replicates from approximately 20,000 or 100,000 naive CD8 cells, was split five ways, with four sequenced. Study conclusions and caveats: Reportedly, one cell's Jurkat TCR RNA was detected within 1,200,000 naive CD8 cells.

Listed TCR primers, together with previously described methods, were used for the bulk TCR libraries. From the PCR reads, TCRdb called clonotypes with MiXCR, one entry per CDR3 protein. In the table there are hundreds of thousands of distinct CDR3 sequences, 24% of which are singletons. Many counts were recorded for this clonotype. The antigen remains unidentified. Germline V CDR1 and CDR2: SGHRS, YFSETQ. There are 14 residues in the CDR3. Trimming left V 4 bases short and J 4 bases short, with 12 bases between. The rearrangement uses TRBV5-1 and TRBJ2-1; D is unclear. Sample: naive CD8+ T cells from blood, with Jurkat cell RNA spiked in. Subset here: FACS-sorted CD8+CD4-CCR7+CD45RA+ naive T cells. This TCR was sampled from a human donor in good health. Some libraries in this study had Jurkat cell RNA spiked in. CDR3 bases: TGCGCCAGCAGCGCCACAGAGACGTACAATGAGCAGTTCTTC. Translation: CASSATETYNEQFF.